This T cell receptor beta chain is drawn from a study of blood T cell repertoires in COVID-19. Here immunoSEQ multiplex PCR was the method, and the copy in TCRdb shows in-frame clones only, minus some. Of 40,000 or so clones listed, 75% to 90% were seen once; the top ten hold 3.5% to 4.5%. The ends were cut back, 9 bases at V and 3 bases at J, with 9 bases in the middle. This CDR3 has 13 residues. Looked up from germline, CDR1 is LNHDA and CDR2 is SQIVND (reference sequence). The chain recombines TRBV19 with TRBJ2-6, with D tentatively TRBD2 (6 bases). Source material: peripheral blood. The clonotype was recovered from a man aged 60 to 75 with acute or convalescent COVID-19. CDR3 protein: CASQDYGANVLTF. In nucleotides, the CDR3 is TGTGCCAGCCAGGACTATGGGGCCAACGTCCTGACTTTC.